A selection of T cell receptor beta chains follows, all from one sample in a study of patients and donors after allogeneic stem cell transplantation. A single record per CDR3 protein comes from TCRdb applying MiXCR to the RT-PCR reads. The profile shows fewer than 500,000 distinct CDR3 sequences, 16% of them singletons. Sequencing was carried out using blood, either unsorted or a sorted T cell fraction (not recorded which). The receptors derive from a human donor who was either an allogeneic HSCT recipient or a stem cell or donor lymphocyte infusion donor (not recorded which). It is not recorded whose cells these are; they may come from a transplant donor. Each CDR3 is given with its conserved first and last residue. Each record gives: J gene, clone size, D gene, V gene, CDR3 protein, CDR3 DNA. The D gene is left open where the match is weak. Size tells how often a clone was seen (once, few, many) or the class of an expanded clone, and some rows leave it out.

TRBJ2-2	.	.	TRBV19	CASSPQGRGNTGELFF	TGTGCCAGTAGTCCCCAGGGAAGGGGGAACACCGGGGAGCTGTTTTTT
TRBJ2-2	few	.	TRBV7-3	CASSVRQAPNTGELFF	TGTGCCAGCAGCGTCCGACAGGCCCCGAACACCGGGGAGCTGTTTTTT
TRBJ1-2	many	.	TRBV29-1	CSVDLDGTTRGYTF	TGCAGCGTTGACCTAGACGGAACGACGAGGGGCTACACCTTC
TRBJ1-2	.	.	TRBV29-1	CSVELTGAYTF	TGCAGCGTTGAGCTTACGGGAGCCTACACCTTC
TRBJ2-2	.	.	TRBV20-1	CSAGDFLNTGELFF	TGCAGTGCAGGGGACTTTTTGAACACCGGGGAGCTGTTTTTT
TRBJ2-7	few	TRBD2	TRBV5-1	CASSSQPGTSGSSYEQYF	TGCGCCAGCAGCTCCCAGCCCGGGACTAGCGGGAGCTCCTACGAGCAGTACTTC
TRBJ2-5	.	.	TRBV5-6	CASRYASGTSSETQYF	TGTGCCAGCAGGTATGCTTCCGGGACTTCCTCTGAGACCCAGTACTTC
TRBJ2-5	few	TRBD2	TRBV9	CASSVGPSGTSERETQYF	TGTGCCAGCAGCGTAGGACCAAGCGGGACTAGCGAAAGGGAGACCCAGTACTTC
TRBJ2-3	.	.	TRBV10-3	CAISEGLDTQYF	TGTGCCATCAGTGAAGGACTAGATACGCAGTATTTT
TRBJ2-6	.	.	TRBV6-5	CASSYGTGRISSGANVLTF	TGTGCCAGCAGTTACGGGACGGGACGGATATCCTCTGGGGCCAACGTCCTGACTTTC
TRBJ1-2	few	TRBD1	TRBV12-3/TRBV12-4	CASSFGQGAPPGYTF	TGTGCCAGCAGTTTCGGACAGGGGGCCCCCCCTGGCTACACCTTC
TRBJ2-7	.	TRBD2	TRBV9	CASSVGRLAGVISHEQYF	TGTGCCAGCAGCGTAGGGCGACTAGCGGGAGTTATCTCCCACGAGCAGTACTTC
TRBJ1-6	.	.	TRBV7-9	CASSLGSGGDSPLHF	TGTGCCAGCAGCTTAGGATCGGGGGGTGATTCACCCCTCCACTTT